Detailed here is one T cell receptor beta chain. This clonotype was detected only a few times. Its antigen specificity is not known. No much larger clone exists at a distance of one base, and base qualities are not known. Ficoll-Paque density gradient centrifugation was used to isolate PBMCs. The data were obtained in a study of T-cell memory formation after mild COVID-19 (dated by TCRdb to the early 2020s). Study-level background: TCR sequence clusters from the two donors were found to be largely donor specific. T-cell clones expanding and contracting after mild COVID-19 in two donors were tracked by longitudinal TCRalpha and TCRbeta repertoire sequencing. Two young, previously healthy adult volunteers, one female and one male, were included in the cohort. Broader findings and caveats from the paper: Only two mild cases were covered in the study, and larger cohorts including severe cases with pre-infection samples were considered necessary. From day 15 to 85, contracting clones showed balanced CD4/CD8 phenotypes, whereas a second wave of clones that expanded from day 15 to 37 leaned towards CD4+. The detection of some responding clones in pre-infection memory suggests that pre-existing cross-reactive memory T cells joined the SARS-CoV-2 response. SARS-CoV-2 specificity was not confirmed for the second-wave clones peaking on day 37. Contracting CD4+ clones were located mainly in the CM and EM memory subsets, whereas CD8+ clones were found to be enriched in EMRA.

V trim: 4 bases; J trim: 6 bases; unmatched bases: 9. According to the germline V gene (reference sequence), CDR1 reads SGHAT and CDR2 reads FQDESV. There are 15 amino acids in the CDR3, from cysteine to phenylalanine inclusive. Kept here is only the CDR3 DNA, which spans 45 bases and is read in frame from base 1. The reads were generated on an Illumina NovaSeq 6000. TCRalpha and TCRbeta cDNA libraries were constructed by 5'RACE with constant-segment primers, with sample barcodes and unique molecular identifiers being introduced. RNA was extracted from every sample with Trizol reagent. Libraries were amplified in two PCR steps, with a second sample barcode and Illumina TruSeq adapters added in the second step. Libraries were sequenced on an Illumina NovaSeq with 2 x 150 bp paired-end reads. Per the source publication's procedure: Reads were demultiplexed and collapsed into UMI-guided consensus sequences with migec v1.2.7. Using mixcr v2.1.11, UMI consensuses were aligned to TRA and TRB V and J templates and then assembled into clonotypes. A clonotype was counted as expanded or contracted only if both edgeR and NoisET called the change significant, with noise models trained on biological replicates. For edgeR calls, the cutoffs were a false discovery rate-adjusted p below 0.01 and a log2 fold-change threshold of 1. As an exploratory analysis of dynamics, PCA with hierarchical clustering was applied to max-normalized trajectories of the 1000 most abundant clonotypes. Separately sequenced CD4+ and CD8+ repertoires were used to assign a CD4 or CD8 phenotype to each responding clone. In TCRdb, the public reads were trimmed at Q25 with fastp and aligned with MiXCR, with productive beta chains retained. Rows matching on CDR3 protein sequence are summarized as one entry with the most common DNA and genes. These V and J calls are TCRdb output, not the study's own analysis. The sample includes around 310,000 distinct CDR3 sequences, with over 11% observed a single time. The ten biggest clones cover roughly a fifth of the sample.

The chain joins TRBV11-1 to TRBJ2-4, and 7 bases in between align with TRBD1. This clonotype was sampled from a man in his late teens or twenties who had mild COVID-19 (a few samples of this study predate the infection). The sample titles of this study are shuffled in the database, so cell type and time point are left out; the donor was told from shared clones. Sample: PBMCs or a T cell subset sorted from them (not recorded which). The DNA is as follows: TGTGCCAGCAGCTATTACCAGGGGGTCAGAAACATTCAGTACTTC. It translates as CASSYYQGVRNIQYF.